Presented here are 24 T cell receptor beta chains from one specimen sequenced in a study of low-dose radiotherapy and immunotherapy resistance in tumors. TRAV- and TRBV-specific primers primed first-strand cDNA, covering alpha and beta chains. TCR amplification ran approximately 22 PCR cycles using constant-region and V-primer adapter primers. Each CDR3 protein gets one entry after TCRdb re-called the reads with MiXCR. This table holds approximately 14,000 distinct CDR3 sequences, roughly 52% found once. These receptors were obtained from a human donor with advanced metastatic prostate, ovarian, gallbladder or colorectal cancer (not recorded which). This table probably holds off-target reads from a library built for another chain.

This clonotype was seen more than once but under ten times. This chain links TRBV27 with TRBJ2-1; TRBD2 agrees at 13 bases. This CDR3 has 15 amino acids. Germline V gene data show CDR1 as MNHEY and CDR2 as SMNVEV (reference sequence). V dropped 5 bases and J dropped 7; count of bases not matched to a gene: 5. The CDR3 region has the DNA TGTGCCAGCAGTATAACTAGCGGGAGGGTTAATGAGCAGTTCTTC. Its translation is CASSITSGRVNEQFF.

The table lists this clonotype with a few counts. An end of the junction does not agree with germline; a read error may underlie this. The chain combines TRBV9 with TRBJ2-4; D gene ambiguous. Germline loops: CDR1 SGDLS, CDR2 YYNGEE. CDR3 length: 14 amino acids. This CDR3 reads CASSVATAENIQYF. The CDR3 nucleotides are TGTGCCAGCAGCGTAGCCACAGCCGAAAACATTCAGTACTTC.

Only a few counts were recorded for this clonotype. The chain couples TRBV27 to TRBJ2-1, with D possibly TRBD1 on 7 matching bases. The CDR3 covers 18 residues. The V gene's germline CDR1 is MNHEY and CDR2 SMNVEV (reference sequence). Trimming stripped 4 bases from V and 0 bases from J, with 19 bases between. The CDR3 DNA reads TGTGCCAGCAGTTCCCAGGGGGGACTTCTTAGCTCCTACAATGAGCAGTTCTTC. This sequence encodes CASSSQGGLLSSYNEQFF.

The sample holds one count of this clonotype. The chain recombines TRBV7-2 with TRBJ2-7; 8 bases are shared with TRBD2. V lost 1 base and J lost 2; bases outside the gene matches: 4. This CDR3 has 15 amino acids. Looked up from germline, CDR1 is SGHTA and CDR2 is FQGNSA. The CDR3 DNA reads as TGTGCCAGCAGCTTAGTAATAGCGGGGACCTACGAGCAGTACTTC. Translating it yields CASSLVIAGTYEQYF. Full variable domain (remainder filled in from reference TRBV7-2 and TRBJ2-7): GAGVSQSPSNKVTEKGKDVELRCDPISGHTALYWYRQSLGQGLEFLIYFQGNSAPDKSGLPSDRFSAERTGGSVSTLTIQRTQQEDSAVYLCASSLVIAGTYEQYFGPGTRLTVT.

This chain joins TRBV20-1 and TRBJ2-7; D unresolved. The V end lost 1 base, the J end lost 0 bases, and 7 bases lay between the germline ends. Looked up from germline, CDR1 is DFQATT and CDR2 is SNEGSKA (reference sequence). The CDR3 is 13 amino acids. The CDR3 region has the DNA TGCAGTGCTAGAGTAGGCAACTCCTACGAGCAGTACTTC. This gives the protein CSARVGNSYEQYF.

The rearrangement links TRBV7-2 to TRBJ1-1, with D hard to call. V dropped 1 base and J dropped 7 bases, with 10 bases sitting between them. CDR1 SGHTA and CDR2 FQGNSA come from the germline V gene. The CDR3 covers 13 residues. CDR3 protein: CASSLGGSGEAFF. CDR3 nucleotides: TGTGCCAGCAGCTTAGGAGGGAGTGGTGAAGCTTTCTTT.

CDR3 region: CASSETSGRGQETQYF. The CDR3 DNA is TGTGCCAGTAGTGAAACTAGCGGGAGAGGGCAAGAGACCCAGTACTTC. The chain uses TRBV19 and TRBJ2-5; 11 nucleotides agree with TRBD2. V lost 5 bases and J lost 2; bases outside the gene matches: 7. This CDR3 has 16 amino acids. Germline V CDR1 and CDR2: LNHDA, SQIVND (reference sequence). The full variable domain, with the rest looked up from reference TRBV19 and TRBJ2-5, is DGGITQSPKYLFRKEGQNVTLSCEQNLNHDAMYWYRQDPGQGLRLIYYSQIVNDFQKGDIAEGYSVSREKKESFPLTVTSAQKNPTAFYLCASSETSGRGQETQYFGPGTRLLVL.

This clonotype was found a few times. The rearrangement uses TRBV5-1 and TRBJ2-2; the D gene is possibly TRBD2 (6 bases). This CDR3 contains 14 residues. Germline V gene sequence: CDR1 SGHRS, CDR2 YFSETQ. Deletions cut 0 bases from V and 5 bases from J, with 8 bases between. The CDR3 sequence: CASSLGRETGELFF. The CDR3 DNA is TGCGCCAGCAGCTTGGGACGGGAGACCGGGGAGCTGTTTTTT.

The chain is built from TRBV13 and TRBJ2-5; 8 nucleotides line up with TRBD2. In germline, CDR1 is PRHDT, CDR2 FYEKMQ (reference sequence). V shed 5 bases and J 2 bases; nucleotides not matched to a gene: 4. The CDR3 has 14 residues. The CDR3 spells CASSVGLVQETQYF. Written as DNA, the CDR3 is TGTGCCAGCAGCGTGGGACTAGTACAAGAGACCCAGTACTTC. Drawing the rest from reference TRBV13 and TRBJ2-5, the complete variable domain is AAGVIQSPRHLIKEKRETATLKCYPIPRHDTVYWYQQGPGQDPQFLISFYEKMQSDKGSIPDRFSAQQFSDYHSELNMSSLELGDSALYFCASSVGLVQETQYFGPGTRLLVL.

This sequence joins TRBV5-1 and TRBJ1-1, with D unresolved. The V gene lost 4 bases and the J gene lost 7 bases, with 17 bases spanning the gap. The CDR3 has 14 residues. In germline, CDR1 is SGHRS, CDR2 YFSETQ. CDR3: CASSPDASSGEAFF. The CDR3, as DNA: TGCGCCAGCAGCCCAGATGCGTCAAGTGGTGAAGCTTTCTTT.

This clonotype appeared a few times. This sequence joins TRBV5-1 and TRBJ2-2, with a tentative D call TRBD1 (5 bases). The CDR3 totals 13 residues. Trimming stripped 4 bases from V and 3 bases from J, with 7 bases between. Germline values: CDR1 SGHRS, CDR2 YFSETQ. The DNA for the CDR3 is TGCGCCAGCAGCCAGGGCGACACCGGGGAGCTGTTTTTT. Residues: CASSQGDTGELFF.

The chain has TRBV6-5 and TRBJ1-1, with D possibly TRBD1 on 5 matching bases. CDR1 and CDR2 (germline): MNHEY, SVGAGI. This CDR3 has 14 amino acids. V was clipped by 2 bases and J by 1 base, with 8 bases between them. The CDR3 loop is CASSYPGTNTEAFF. The DNA of the CDR3 is TGTGCCAGCAGTTACCCAGGGACGAACACTGAAGCTTTCTTT.

The gene calls are TRBV6-1 and TRBJ2-7; TRBD1 aligns across 9 bases. The CDR3 runs 15 residues. Germline values: CDR1 MNHNS, CDR2 SASEGT. The ends lost 10 bases at V and 4 bases at J; junction bases unmatched: 14. The CDR3 DNA is TGTGCCACCCTATCCGGGACAGGGCGATCATACGAGCAGTACTTC. Protein product: CATLSGTGRSYEQYF.

The chain joins TRBV5-1 to TRBJ2-7; D may be TRBD1 (6 bases). CDR1 SGHRS and CDR2 YFSETQ come from the germline V gene. Trimming took 2 bases from V and 7 from J, leaving 16 bases between them. This CDR3 is built from 14 residues. CDR3 DNA sequence: TGCGCCAGCAGCTTCGAGCAGGGGCTTGGGGAGCAGTACTTC. It specifies CASSFEQGLGEQYF.

The chain combines TRBV5-4 with TRBJ2-7; a weak D match, TRBD2 (5 bases). V shed 4 bases and J shed 0 bases, with 17 bases lying between them. This CDR3 has 16 residues. The germline CDR1 and CDR2 sequences are SGHNT and YYREEE (reference sequence). CDR3 DNA sequence: TGTGCCAGCAGCCCCAACGGGGTGGCCGGCTCCTACGAGCAGTACTTC. Translating it yields CASSPNGVAGSYEQYF.

This clonotype showed up just a few times. The chain couples TRBV5-5 to TRBJ2-3; tentatively, D is TRBD2 (6 bases). Trimming removed 4 bases at V and 5 bases at J, with 14 bases between. The CDR3 totals 14 residues. Germline loops: CDR1 SGHKS, CDR2 YYEKEE (reference sequence). In nucleotides, the CDR3 is TGTGCCAGCAGCCGGGACTCCCCGAGAGATACGCAGTATTTT. The encoded protein is CASSRDSPRDTQYF.

The chain is built from TRBV6-6 and TRBJ1-5; 8 nucleotides align to TRBD1. Trimming removed 2 bases from V and 7 bases from J; junction bases left unmatched: 4. This CDR3 is built from 14 residues. Germline CDR1 reads MNHNY; CDR2 reads SVGAGI (reference sequence). The CDR3 DNA reads as TGTGCCAGCAGTTACCCGACAGGGGAACAGCCCCAGCATTTT. It yields the protein CASSYPTGEQPQHF.

The chain combines TRBV10-3 with TRBJ1-1; the D gene is possibly TRBD1 (6 bases). Germline lookup yields CDR1 ENHRY and CDR2 SYGVKD. V dropped 5 bases and J dropped 6 bases, with 16 bases sitting between them. The CDR3 is made up of 14 amino acids. This CDR3 is CAISPGTPYPEAFF. As DNA, the CDR3 is TGTGCCATCAGTCCCGGGACACCATACCCTGAAGCTTTCTTT.

The chain is built from TRBV13 and TRBJ1-6, with 7 bases that match TRBD1. V gave up 8 bases and J gave up 7 bases; unmatched junction bases: 8. In germline, CDR1 is PRHDT, CDR2 FYEKMQ (reference sequence). The CDR3 totals 14 residues. CDR3 nucleotides: TGTGCCAGCGAAGGGGGCTCCCTAAATTCACCCCTCCACTTT. Translating gives CASEGGSLNSPLHF.

This clonotype has only a few counts. V and J are TRBV18 and TRBJ1-5, with no clear D. V was clipped by 1 base and J by 0 bases, with 10 bases between them. Germline loops: CDR1 KGHSH, CDR2 LQKENI. The CDR3 sequence is 16 residues long. The CDR3 protein is CASSPRGVHSNQPQHF. Written as DNA, the CDR3 is TGTGCCAGCTCACCACGGGGTGTCCATAGCAATCAGCCCCAGCATTTT.

The chain combines TRBV5-1 with TRBJ2-5; 10 bases fit TRBD1. Germline-derived CDR1 and CDR2 are SGHRS and YFSETQ. Trimming removed 4 bases from V and 5 bases from J; junction bases left unmatched: 8. The CDR3 extends over 15 amino acids. Written as DNA, the CDR3 is TGCGCCAGCAGCCCACTGATGGGACAGGGGGAGACCCAGTACTTC. It yields the protein CASSPLMGQGETQYF.

This clonotype was detected only a few times. The rearrangement joins TRBV2 to TRBJ2-7, with D unclear. CDR3 length equals 14 residues. V shed 3 bases and J shed 0 bases, with 9 bases lying between them. The germline CDR1 and CDR2 sequences are SNHLY and FYNNEI. The CDR3 bases are TGTGCCAGCAGTGACGGGCACAGCTCCTACGAGCAGTACTTC. This codes for CASSDGHSSYEQYF. The full variable domain, with the rest looked up from reference TRBV2 and TRBJ2-7, is EPEVTQTPSHQVTQMGQEVILRCVPISNHLYFYWYRQILGQKVEFLVSFYNNEISEKSEIFDDQFSVERPDGSNFTLKIRSTKLEDSAMYFCASSDGHSSYEQYFGPGTRLTVT.

Written as DNA, the CDR3 is TGTGCCAGCAGTGAAGAGGGTGAGACCCAGTACTTC. Protein sequence: CASSEEGETQYF. The chain has TRBV2 and TRBJ2-5; D is ambiguous. Between the trimmed V and J ends, which lost 1 base and 5 bases, there was a span of 5 bases. There are 12 residues in the CDR3. Germline loops: CDR1 SNHLY, CDR2 FYNNEI.

The chain links TRBV28 to TRBJ1-1; the D is unclear. The CDR3 totals 12 residues. The germline V and J ends were trimmed by 8 bases and 3 bases, with 10 bases remaining between them. CDR1 is MDHEN and CDR2 is SYDVKM in the germline V gene. In DNA form, the CDR3 reads TGTGCCAGCTCCCGAGGGTACACTGAAGCTTTCTTT. Translation: CASSRGYTEAFF.